One sample yielded the 28 T cell receptor beta chains listed below, sequenced in a study of cytomegalovirus exposure and HLA in healthy donors. A multiplex PCR was run with 60 Vbeta primers and 13 Jbeta primers. The protocol was immunoSEQ multiplex PCR, while the TCRdb copy is restricted to in-frame clones and leaves out a portion. The table lists fewer than 200,000 clones, around 80% of them singletons, with under 6% in the top ten. The sample taken for sequencing was PBMCs. The receptors were sampled from a woman between 50 and 59 years old in good health and CMV-seropositive.

The chain is built from TRBV5-1 and TRBJ2-3, with 7 bases aligning to TRBD2. CDR1 SGHRS and CDR2 YFSETQ come from the germline V gene. V was pared by 4 bases and J by 14 bases, with 10 bases of the junction left unmatched. The CDR3 is made up of 12 amino acids. DNA for the CDR3: TGCGCCAGCAGCATGAACCGGGAGGATTGGTATTTT. This translates into CASSMNREDWYF. Full variable domain (outside the CDR3, taken from reference TRBV5-1 and TRBJ2-3): KAGVTQTPRYLIKTRGQQVTLSCSPISGHRSVSWYQQTPGQGLQFLFEYFSETQRNKGNFPGRFSGRQFSNSRSEMNVSTLELGDSALYLCASSMNREDWYFGPGTRLTVL.

This clone was counted a single time. The J gene is TRBJ2-1, the V gene TRBV7-2, with 9 positions matching TRBD2. Germline CDR1 reads SGHTA; CDR2 reads FQGNSA. The CDR3 totals 18 residues. J gave up 0 bases and V 2 bases, and 8 bases lay outside the gene matches. CDR3 sequence (DNA): TGTGCCAGCAGCTTAATAAGGGCTAGCGGGAACTCCTACAATGAGCAGTTCTTC. Translating it yields CASSLIRASGNSYNEQFF.

The V and J genes are TRBV7-2 and TRBJ2-7; D gene ambiguous. The CDR3 has 12 residues. Trimming took off 0 bases at V and 10 bases at J, with 10 bases between the two ends. Germline CDR1 SGHTA, CDR2 FQGNSA. This CDR3 reads CASSLAQASQYF. CDR3 in DNA: TGTGCCAGCAGCTTAGCTCAGGCCTCACAGTACTTC.

V gene TRBV10-2 combines with J gene TRBJ1-1, with TRBD1 identical over 7 bases. From germline, CDR1 is WSHSY and CDR2 SAAADI. The CDR3 spans 14 residues. With V trimmed by 0 bases and J by 7 bases, 5 bases remained unmatched. CDR3 in DNA: TGCGCCAGCAGTGAGTCGGTGGGACAGAGTGAAGCTTTCTTT. Translating gives CASSESVGQSEAFF.

The chain has TRBV7-9 and TRBJ2-3; D is possibly TRBD2 (6 bases). The CDR3 runs 15 residues. CDR1 is SEHNR and CDR2 is FQNEAQ in the germline V gene (reference sequence). Trimming stripped 5 bases from V and 3 bases from J, with 15 bases between. The CDR3 loop reads CASSPVGGETDTQYF. The CDR3 DNA follows: TGTGCCAGCAGCCCAGTGGGGGGAGAGACAGATACGCAGTATTTT.

The V and J genes are TRBV9 and TRBJ2-1; TRBD2 might be the D (5 bases). The germline CDR1 and CDR2 sequences are SGDLS and YYNGEE. The CDR3 sequence is 15 residues long. V lost 3 bases and J 8 bases, leaving 18 bases between the germline ends. The DNA for the CDR3 is TGTGCCAGCAGCGGCATAGCCTCGCGGGTCGATGAGCAGTTCTTC. It is translated as CASSGIASRVDEQFF.

Turning to this clone: At the DNA level, this CDR3 is encoded by other sequences in the same sample as well. The chain has TRBV7-2 and TRBJ2-3, with 8 bases identical to TRBD1. CDR3 length equals 14 residues. Trimming took 5 bases from V and 1 from J; bases not matched to a gene: 2. The germline gives CDR1 SGHTA, CDR2 FQGNSA. CDR3 sequence: CASSPGQGTDTQYF. DNA for the CDR3: TGTGCCAGCAGCCCGGGACAGGGCACAGATACGCAGTATTTT.

The chain links TRBV15 to TRBJ1-1, with D unresolved. CDR1 is LNHNV and CDR2 is YYDKDF in the germline V gene (reference sequence). This CDR3 is 15 amino acids long. V was trimmed by 4 bases and J by 1 base, leaving 13 bases between them. The CDR3 bases are TGTGCCACCAGCAAACCCTCGGCGGGGAACACTGAAGCTTTCTTT. Amino acid sequence: CATSKPSAGNTEAFF.

The J gene is TRBJ1-1, the V gene TRBV4-2; TRBD1 aligns across 7 bases. V lost 0 bases, J lost 4 bases, and 11 bases stayed unmatched. The CDR3 runs 17 residues. Per germline, CDR1 LGHNA and CDR2 YNFKEQ. DNA for the CDR3: TGTGCCAGCAGCCAAGATAGTGGCGGGCAGGGGGTCACTGAAGCTTTCTTT. Its protein is CASSQDSGGQGVTEAFF.

The chain carries TRBV29-1 and TRBJ2-5; D unclear. The DNA end is more similar to TRBJ2-7, so the J call may be wrong. The V gene's germline CDR1 is SQVTM and CDR2 ANQGSEA. This CDR3 is built from 11 residues. CDR3 coding DNA: TGCAGCGTTGCCGCCTCCTACGAGCAGTACTTC. Translated, it gives CSVAASYEQYF.

DNA of the CDR3: TGTGCCAGCAGCTCAATTGCCGGGACAAGAGGCGACTACACCTTC. Translating gives CASSSIAGTRGDYTF. The V and J genes are TRBV11-2 and TRBJ1-2, with a tentative D call TRBD1 (6 bases). This CDR3 contains 15 residues. Germline V CDR1 and CDR2: SGHAT, FQNNGV. V was trimmed by 4 bases and J by 10 bases, leaving 22 bases between them.

The rearrangement joins TRBV7-2 to TRBJ2-5; TRBD2 might be the D (5 bases). Trimming stripped 2 bases from V and 4 bases from J, with 17 bases between. The CDR3 is 16 residues long. Per germline, CDR1 SGHTA and CDR2 FQGNSA. The CDR3 loop is CASSLRPGAEGETQYF. In DNA form, the CDR3 reads TGTGCCAGCAGCTTAAGGCCAGGCGCCGAGGGAGAGACCCAGTACTTC. Together with reference TRBV7-2 and TRBJ2-5, the CDR3 gives the full variable domain: GAGVSQSPSNKVTEKGKDVELRCDPISGHTALYWYRQSLGQGLEFLIYFQGNSAPDKSGLPSDRFSAERTGGSVSTLTIQRTQQEDSAVYLCASSLRPGAEGETQYFGPGTRLLVL.

This clone is a singleton in its sample. This chain connects TRBV7-3 to TRBJ1-1; D perhaps matches TRBD1 (6 bases). Trimming took off 2 bases at V and 1 base at J, with 11 bases between the two ends. The germline gives CDR1 SGHTA, CDR2 FQGTGA. CDR3 size: 15 residues. CDR3 protein: CASSLGGGGNTEAFF. In DNA, the CDR3 is TGTGCCAGCAGCTTAGGAGGGGGGGGGAACACTGAAGCTTTCTTT. The whole variable domain, filled in from reference TRBV7-3 and TRBJ1-1, reads GAGVSQTPSNKVTEKGKYVELRCDPISGHTALYWYRQSLGQGPEFLIYFQGTGAADDSGLPNDRFFAVRPEGSVSTLKIQRTERGDSAVYLCASSLGGGGNTEAFFGQGTRLTVV.

Only a few counts were recorded for this clone. The genes are TRBV14 and TRBJ2-7, with TRBD1 matching over 7 bases. Germline values: CDR1 SGHDN, CDR2 FVKESK. J was trimmed by 3 bases and V by 1 base; bases with no gene match: 6. The CDR3 is made up of 15 amino acids. The CDR3, as DNA: TGTGCCAGCAGCCAAGCCCTTGCAGGGGGCTACGAGCAGTACTTC. It encodes CASSQALAGGYEQYF.

The rearrangement links TRBV29-1 to TRBJ2-2, with TRBD1 identical over 12 bases. The CDR3 is 14 residues long. Germline-derived CDR1 and CDR2 are SQVTM and ANQGSEA. V lost 3 bases to trimming and J lost 6 bases; unmatched junction nucleotides: 2. CDR3: CSVEGQGAAGELFF. The CDR3 DNA reads as TGCAGCGTTGAGGGACAGGGGGCAGCCGGGGAGCTGTTTTTT.

The CDR3 reads CASSLRQGGRDEQFF. In DNA form, the CDR3 reads TGTGCCAGCAGCTTAAGACAGGGGGGAAGGGATGAGCAGTTCTTC. The chain couples TRBV7-3 to TRBJ2-1, with 9 bases aligning to TRBD1. The V gene's germline CDR1 is SGHTA and CDR2 FQGTGA. CDR3 length: 15 residues. The V segment lost 1 base and the J segment 8 bases; nucleotides outside the gene matches: 6.

J is TRBJ2-7 and V is TRBV5-1; D might be TRBD2 (6 bases). Germline values: CDR1 SGHRS, CDR2 YFSETQ. The V and J ends lost 0 bases and 4 bases respectively, with 11 bases between them. This CDR3 comprises 14 residues. DNA for the CDR3: TGCGCCAGCAGCTTGGGCGGGGATACGTACGAGCAGTACTTC. This gives the protein CASSLGGDTYEQYF.

In its sample, this clone was seen once. The chain uses TRBV25-1 and TRBJ1-2; TRBD1 aligns across 7 bases. The CDR3 sequence is 18 residues long. The V segment lost 6 bases and the J segment 0 bases; nucleotides outside the gene matches: 16. Per the germline V gene, CDR1 is MGHDK and CDR2 is SYGVNS. CDR3 amino acids: CASRPPGIQGPTNYGYTF. The DNA for the CDR3 is TGTGCCAGCAGGCCCCCAGGGATACAGGGGCCAACTAACTATGGCTACACCTTC.

The chain recombines TRBV27 with TRBJ2-2; maybe TRBD2 (5 bases). The CDR3 length is 13 residues. V lost 4 bases and J 5 bases, leaving 8 bases between the germline ends. The germline V gene has CDR1 MNHEY and CDR2 SMNVEV (reference sequence). The CDR3 protein is CASSYGLTGELFF. CDR3 DNA sequence: TGTGCCAGCAGTTATGGACTGACCGGGGAGCTGTTTTTT.

J is TRBJ2-1 and V is TRBV7-2, with 8 bases that match TRBD2. The ends lost 0 bases at V and 8 bases at J; junction bases unmatched: 15. The CDR3 spans 18 residues. Looked up from germline, CDR1 is SGHTA and CDR2 is FQGNSA. The CDR3 coding sequence is TGTGCCAGCAGCTTAGCGGCTCTGGGCGGGAGGAGAATCGATGAGCAGTTCTTC. It yields the protein CASSLAALGGRRIDEQFF. The variable domain in full, completed from reference TRBV7-2 and TRBJ2-1, reads GAGVSQSPSNKVTEKGKDVELRCDPISGHTALYWYRQSLGQGLEFLIYFQGNSAPDKSGLPSDRFSAERTGGSVSTLTIQRTQQEDSAVYLCASSLAALGGRRIDEQFFGPGTRLTVL.

The J gene is TRBJ2-2, the V gene TRBV15; 9 bases are a match to TRBD2. Germline lookup yields CDR1 LNHNV and CDR2 YYDKDF (reference sequence). The CDR3 spans 17 residues. V dropped 1 base and J dropped 5; count of bases not matched to a gene: 8. The CDR3 DNA reads TGTGCCACCAGCAGAGTGGTTGTGGCGGGAGGGACCGGGGAGCTGTTTTTT. Residues: CATSRVVVAGGTGELFF. Drawing the rest from reference TRBV15 and TRBJ2-2, the complete variable domain is DAMVIQNPRYQVTQFGKPVTLSCSQTLNHNVMYWYQQKSSQAPKLLFHYYDKDFNNEADTPDNFQSRRPNTSFCFLDIRSPGLGDTAMYLCATSRVVVAGGTGELFFGEGSRLTVL.

This clone has only one observation. The gene calls are TRBV5-6 and TRBJ2-7; D is possibly TRBD2 (5 bases). Between the trimmed V and J ends, which lost 0 bases and 6 bases, there was a span of 16 bases. Germline V gene lookup returns CDR1 SGHDT and CDR2 YYEEEE. The CDR3 has 15 amino acids. DNA for the CDR3: TGTGCCAGCAGCTTGGATGGGCCAGCTGGACTCGAGCAGTACTTC. It encodes CASSLDGPAGLEQYF. Based on the CDR3 plus reference TRBV5-6 and TRBJ2-7, the full variable domain is DAGVTQSPTHLIKTRGQQVTLRCSPKSGHDTVSWYQQALGQGPQFIFQYYEEEERQRGNFPDRFSGHQFPNYSSELNVNALLLGDSALYLCASSLDGPAGLEQYFGPGTRLTVT.

V and J are TRBV29-1 and TRBJ2-5, with D tentatively TRBD2 (5 bases). The J call is in doubt because the DNA end fits TRBJ2-7 better. Germline lookup yields CDR1 SQVTM and CDR2 ANQGSEA. The CDR3 runs to 13 residues. The CDR3 DNA reads TGCAGCGTTGGAGGGATCAGCTCCTACGAGCAGTACTTC. Translation: CSVGGISSYEQYF.

This rearrangement joins TRBV28 to TRBJ2-7; D possibly corresponds to TRBD2 (6 bases). The CDR3 consists of 12 residues. Between the trimmed V and J ends, which lost 6 bases and 5 bases, there was a span of 11 bases. Germline CDR1 and CDR2: MDHEN and SYDVKM. DNA for the CDR3: TGTGCCAGCAGGACGGGGGAGCACGAGCAGTACTTC. Protein: CASRTGEHEQYF. The variable domain in full, with the rest retrieved from reference TRBV28 and TRBJ2-7, is DVKVTQSSRYLVKRTGEKVFLECVQDMDHENMFWYRQDPGLGLRLIYFSYDVKMKEKGDIPEGYSVSREKKERFSLILESASTNQTSMYLCASRTGEHEQYFGPGTRLTVT.

For this clone: At one of its ends the junction is not consistent with the germline gene, which may arise from a read error. CDR3 sequence (DNA): TGTGCCAGCAGCCAAAAAGCGGATAATTGGGTTGGCTACACCTTC. Its translation: CASSQKADNWVGYTF. The rearrangement uses TRBV4-1 and TRBJ1-2, with D uncertain. This CDR3 has 15 amino acids. Per germline, CDR1 MGHRA and CDR2 YSYEKL.

The V and J genes are TRBV7-2 and TRBJ2-3, with 10 nucleotides matching TRBD2. After removal of 5 bases from V and 0 bases from J, the junction contained 5 bases not matched to a gene. From germline, CDR1 is SGHTA and CDR2 FQGNSA. The CDR3 spans 16 residues. The CDR3 DNA reads TGTGCCAGCAGCACTGGACTAGCGGCTAGCACAGATACGCAGTATTTT. Translated: CASSTGLAASTDTQYF.

DNA of the CDR3: TGTGCCAGCAGCGGGGAGGGGACAGGGCCCTTGAACAAGCAGTACTTC. Protein: CASSGEGTGPLNKQYF. The chain employs TRBV7-2 and TRBJ2-7, with 9 bases aligning to TRBD1. The J segment lost 8 bases and the V segment lost 5 bases, leaving 16 bases of the junction unmatched. Germline V gives CDR1 SGHTA, CDR2 FQGNSA. The CDR3 spans 16 residues.

The chain is built from TRBV18 and TRBJ2-2; 7 nucleotides line up with TRBD1. J lost 0 bases, V lost 6 bases, and 4 bases had no gene match. This CDR3 comprises 15 residues. Germline CDR1 and CDR2: KGHSH and LQKENI. CDR3 amino acids: CASSPGTANTGELFF. As DNA, the CDR3 is TGTGCCAGCTCGCCTGGGACAGCGAACACCGGGGAGCTGTTTTTT.